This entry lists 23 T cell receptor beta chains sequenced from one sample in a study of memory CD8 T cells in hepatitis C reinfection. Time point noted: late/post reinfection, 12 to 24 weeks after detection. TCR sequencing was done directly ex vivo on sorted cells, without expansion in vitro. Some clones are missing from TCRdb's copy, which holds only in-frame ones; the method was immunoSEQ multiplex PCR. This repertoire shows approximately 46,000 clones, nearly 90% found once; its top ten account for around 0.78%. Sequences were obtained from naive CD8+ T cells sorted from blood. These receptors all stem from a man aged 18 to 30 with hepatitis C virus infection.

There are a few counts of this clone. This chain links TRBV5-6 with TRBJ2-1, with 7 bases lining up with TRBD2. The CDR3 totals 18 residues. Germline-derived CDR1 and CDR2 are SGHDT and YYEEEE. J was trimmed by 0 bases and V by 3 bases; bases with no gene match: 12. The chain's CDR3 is CASSSISGGRASYNEQFF. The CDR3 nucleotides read TGTGCCAGCAGCTCGATAAGCGGTGGGAGGGCCTCCTACAATGAGCAGTTCTTC.

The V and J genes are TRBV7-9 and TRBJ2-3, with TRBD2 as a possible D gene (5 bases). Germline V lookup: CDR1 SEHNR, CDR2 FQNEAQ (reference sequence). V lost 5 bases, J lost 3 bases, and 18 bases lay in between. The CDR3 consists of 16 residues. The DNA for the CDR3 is TGTGCCAGCAGCCAAAACCCGGGATCCCTAACAGATACGCAGTATTTT. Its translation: CASSQNPGSLTDTQYF. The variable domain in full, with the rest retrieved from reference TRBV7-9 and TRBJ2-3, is DTGVSQNPRHKITKRGQNVTFRCDPISEHNRLYWYRQTLGQGPEFLTYFQNEAQLEKSRLLSDRFSAERPKGSFSTLEIQRTEQGDSAMYLCASSQNPGSLTDTQYFGPGTRLTVL.

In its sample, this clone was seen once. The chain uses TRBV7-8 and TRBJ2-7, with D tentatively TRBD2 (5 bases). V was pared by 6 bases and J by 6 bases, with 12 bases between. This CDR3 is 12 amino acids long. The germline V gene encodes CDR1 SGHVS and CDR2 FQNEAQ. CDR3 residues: CASSRLPGEQYF. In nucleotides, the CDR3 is TGTGCCAGCAGTCGACTACCTGGCGAGCAGTACTTC.

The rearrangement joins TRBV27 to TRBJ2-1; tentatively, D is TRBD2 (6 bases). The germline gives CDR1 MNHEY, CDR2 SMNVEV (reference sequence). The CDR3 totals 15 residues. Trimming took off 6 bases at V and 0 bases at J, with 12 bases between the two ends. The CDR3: CASSSAGSSYNEQFF. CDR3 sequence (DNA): TGTGCCAGCAGCTCGGCCGGGAGCTCCTACAATGAGCAGTTCTTC.

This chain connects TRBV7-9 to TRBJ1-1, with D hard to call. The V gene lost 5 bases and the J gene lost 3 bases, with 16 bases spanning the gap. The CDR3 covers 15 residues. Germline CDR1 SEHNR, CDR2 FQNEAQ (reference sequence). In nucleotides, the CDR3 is TGTGCCAGCAGCCCAGTAGGAGGGTTCGACACTGAAGCTTTCTTT. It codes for CASSPVGGFDTEAFF.

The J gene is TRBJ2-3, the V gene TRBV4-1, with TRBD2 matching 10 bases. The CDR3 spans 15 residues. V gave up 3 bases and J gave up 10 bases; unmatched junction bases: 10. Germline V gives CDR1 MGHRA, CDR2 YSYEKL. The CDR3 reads CASSHPGTSVDAQYF. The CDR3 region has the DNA TGCGCCAGCAGCCATCCCGGGACTAGCGTCGATGCGCAGTATTTT.

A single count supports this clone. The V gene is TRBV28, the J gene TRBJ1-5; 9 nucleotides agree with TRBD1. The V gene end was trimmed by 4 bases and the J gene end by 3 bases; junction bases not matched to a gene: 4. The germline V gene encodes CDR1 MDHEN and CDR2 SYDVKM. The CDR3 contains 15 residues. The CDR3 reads CASSWGTGPNQPQHF. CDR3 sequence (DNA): TGTGCCAGCAGTTGGGGGACAGGGCCCAATCAGCCCCAGCATTTT.

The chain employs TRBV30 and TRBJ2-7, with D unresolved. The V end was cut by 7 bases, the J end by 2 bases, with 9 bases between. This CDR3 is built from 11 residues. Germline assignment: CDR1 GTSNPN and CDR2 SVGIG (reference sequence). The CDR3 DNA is TGTGCCTTCGACAAAACCTACGAGCAGTACTTC. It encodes CAFDKTYEQYF.

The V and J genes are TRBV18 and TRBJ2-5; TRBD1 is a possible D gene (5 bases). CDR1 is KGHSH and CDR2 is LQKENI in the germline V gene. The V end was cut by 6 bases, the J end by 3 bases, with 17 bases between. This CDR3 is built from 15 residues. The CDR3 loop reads CASSLRGLMEETQYF. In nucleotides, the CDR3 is TGTGCCAGCTCCCTAAGGGGCCTCATGGAAGAGACCCAGTACTTC.

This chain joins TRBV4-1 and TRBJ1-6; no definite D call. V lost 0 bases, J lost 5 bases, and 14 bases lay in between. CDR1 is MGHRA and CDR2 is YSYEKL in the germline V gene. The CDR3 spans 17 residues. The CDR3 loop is CASSQEGGFGNNSPLHF. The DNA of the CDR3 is TGCGCCAGCAGCCAAGAGGGCGGGTTCGGGAATAATTCACCCCTCCACTTT.

The CDR3 region has the DNA TGTGCCAGTAGTATAAGATGGAGATTCGCATCCTACGAGCAGTACGTC. Amino acid sequence: CASSIRWRFASYEQYV. The chain links TRBV19 to TRBJ2-7, with D unclear. Germline CDR1 LNHDA, CDR2 SQIVND (reference sequence). V was trimmed by 2 bases and J by 1 base, leaving 15 bases between them. CDR3 size: 16 residues.

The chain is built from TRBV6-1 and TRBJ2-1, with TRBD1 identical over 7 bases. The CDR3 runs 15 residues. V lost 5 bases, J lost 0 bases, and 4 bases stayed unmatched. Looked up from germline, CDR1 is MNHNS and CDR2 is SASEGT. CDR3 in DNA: TGTGCCAGCAGTTGGGACAGCAGCTCCTACAATGAGCAGTTCTTC. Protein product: CASSWDSSSYNEQFF.

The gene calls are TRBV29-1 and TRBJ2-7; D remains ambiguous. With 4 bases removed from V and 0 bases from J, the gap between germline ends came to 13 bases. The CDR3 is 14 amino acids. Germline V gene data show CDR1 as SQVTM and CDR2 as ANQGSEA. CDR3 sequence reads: CSVGSDMSSYEQYF. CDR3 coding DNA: TGCAGCGTTGGAAGTGACATGAGCTCCTACGAGCAGTACTTC.

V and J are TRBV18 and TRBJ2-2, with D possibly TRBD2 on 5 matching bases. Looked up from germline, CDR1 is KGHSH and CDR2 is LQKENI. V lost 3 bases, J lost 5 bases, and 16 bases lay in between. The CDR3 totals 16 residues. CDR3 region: CASSPGAPGETGELFF. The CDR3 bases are TGTGCCAGCTCACCCGGAGCACCCGGGGAGACCGGGGAGCTGTTTTTT.

The CDR3: CASSPGTSGRETQYF. CDR3 coding DNA: TGTGCCAGCAGCCCCGGGACTAGCGGGAGAGAGACCCAGTACTTC. This chain uses TRBV7-3 with TRBJ2-5, with 14 positions matching TRBD2. V was pared by 5 bases and J by 4 bases, with 3 bases of the junction left unmatched. The CDR3 is 15 residues long. Germline V lookup: CDR1 SGHTA, CDR2 FQGTGA.

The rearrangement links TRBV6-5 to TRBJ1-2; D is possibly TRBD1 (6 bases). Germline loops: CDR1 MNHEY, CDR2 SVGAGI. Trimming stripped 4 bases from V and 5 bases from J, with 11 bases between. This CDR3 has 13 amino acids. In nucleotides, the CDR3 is TGTGCCAGCAGTTCCGCAGGGGCGTATGGCTACACCTTC. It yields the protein CASSSAGAYGYTF.

This chain's CDR3 is CASSLREGGEQYF. In DNA form, the CDR3 reads TGTGCCAGCAGTTTAAGGGAAGGGGGCGAGCAGTACTTC. The rearrangement joins TRBV28 to TRBJ2-7; possibly TRBD1 for D (6 bases). The CDR3 totals 13 residues. V was trimmed by 2 bases and J by 6 bases, leaving 11 bases between them. From germline, CDR1 is MDHEN and CDR2 SYDVKM.

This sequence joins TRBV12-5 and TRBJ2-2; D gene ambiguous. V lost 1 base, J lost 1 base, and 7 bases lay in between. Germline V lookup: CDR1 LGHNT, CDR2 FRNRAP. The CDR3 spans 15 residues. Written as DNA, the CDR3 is TGTGCTAGTGGTTTGGCTTCCGGGAACACCGGGGAGCTGTTTTTT. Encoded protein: CASGLASGNTGELFF.

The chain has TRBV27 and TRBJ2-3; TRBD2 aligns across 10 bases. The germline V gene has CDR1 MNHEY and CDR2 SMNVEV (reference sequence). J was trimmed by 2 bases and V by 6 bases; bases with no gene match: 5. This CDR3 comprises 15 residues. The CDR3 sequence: CASSPTSGVTDTQYF. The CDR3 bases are TGTGCCAGCAGCCCCACTAGCGGGGTCACAGATACGCAGTATTTT.

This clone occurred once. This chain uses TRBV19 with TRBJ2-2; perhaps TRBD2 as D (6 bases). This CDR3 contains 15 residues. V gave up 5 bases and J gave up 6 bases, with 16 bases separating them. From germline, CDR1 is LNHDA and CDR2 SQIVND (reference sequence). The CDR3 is CASSPGTRTPGELFF. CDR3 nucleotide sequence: TGTGCCAGTAGTCCCGGGACTCGCACCCCCGGGGAGCTGTTTTTT.

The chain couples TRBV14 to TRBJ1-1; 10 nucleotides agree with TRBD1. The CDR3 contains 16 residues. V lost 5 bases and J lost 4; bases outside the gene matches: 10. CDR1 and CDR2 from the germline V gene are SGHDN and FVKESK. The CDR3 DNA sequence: TGTGCCAGCAGCGCGGGGACAGGGGAGATTGGCACTGAAGCTTTCTTT. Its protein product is CASSAGTGEIGTEAFF.

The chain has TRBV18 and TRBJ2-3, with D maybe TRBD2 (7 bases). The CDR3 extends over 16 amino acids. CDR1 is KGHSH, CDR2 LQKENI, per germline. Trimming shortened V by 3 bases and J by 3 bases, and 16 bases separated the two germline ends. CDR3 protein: CASSPPRGATTDTQYF. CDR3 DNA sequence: TGTGCCAGCTCACCCCCTCGGGGGGCGACGACAGATACGCAGTATTTT. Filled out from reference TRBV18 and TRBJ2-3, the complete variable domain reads NAGVMQNPRHLVRRRGQEARLRCSPMKGHSHVYWYRQLPEEGLKFMVYLQKENIIDESGMPKERFSAEFPKEGPSILRIQQVVRGDSAAYFCASSPPRGATTDTQYFGPGTRLTVL.

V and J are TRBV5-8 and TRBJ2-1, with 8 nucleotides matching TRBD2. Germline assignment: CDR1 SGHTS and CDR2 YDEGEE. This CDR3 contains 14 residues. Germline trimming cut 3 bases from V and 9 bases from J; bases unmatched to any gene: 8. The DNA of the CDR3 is TGTGCCAGCAGCTCGCTGATAGCGGGAACTGAGCAGTTCTTC. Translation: CASSSLIAGTEQFF.